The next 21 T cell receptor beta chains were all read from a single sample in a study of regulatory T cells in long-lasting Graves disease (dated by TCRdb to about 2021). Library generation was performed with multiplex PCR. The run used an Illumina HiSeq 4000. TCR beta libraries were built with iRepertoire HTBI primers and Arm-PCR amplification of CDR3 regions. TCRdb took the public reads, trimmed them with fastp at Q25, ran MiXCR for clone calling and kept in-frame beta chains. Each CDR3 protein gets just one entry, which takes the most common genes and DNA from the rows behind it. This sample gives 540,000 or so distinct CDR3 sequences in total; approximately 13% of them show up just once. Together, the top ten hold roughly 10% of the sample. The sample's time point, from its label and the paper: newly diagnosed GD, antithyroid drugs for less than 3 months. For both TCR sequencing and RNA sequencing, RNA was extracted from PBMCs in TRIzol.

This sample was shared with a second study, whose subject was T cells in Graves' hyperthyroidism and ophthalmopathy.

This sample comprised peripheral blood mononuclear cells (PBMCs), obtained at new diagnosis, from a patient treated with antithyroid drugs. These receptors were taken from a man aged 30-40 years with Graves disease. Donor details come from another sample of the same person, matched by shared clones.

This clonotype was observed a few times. CDR3 in amino acids: CASSVSDAVLYEQYF. The CDR3 coding sequence is TGTGCCAGCAGCGTGTCGGACGCGGTATTATACGAGCAGTACTTC. The rearrangement joins TRBV9 to TRBJ2-7; D unresolved. This CDR3 has 15 amino acids. Germline loops: CDR1 SGDLS, CDR2 YYNGEE. With 2 bases removed from V and 4 bases from J, the gap between germline ends came to 16 bases.

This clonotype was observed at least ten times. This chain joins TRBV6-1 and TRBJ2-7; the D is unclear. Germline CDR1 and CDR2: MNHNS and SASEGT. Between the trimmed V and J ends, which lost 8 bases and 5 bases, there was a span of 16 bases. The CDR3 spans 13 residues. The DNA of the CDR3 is TGTGCCAGCTCGGCGGCCGCCCGGGACGAGCAGTACTTC. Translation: CASSAAARDEQYF.

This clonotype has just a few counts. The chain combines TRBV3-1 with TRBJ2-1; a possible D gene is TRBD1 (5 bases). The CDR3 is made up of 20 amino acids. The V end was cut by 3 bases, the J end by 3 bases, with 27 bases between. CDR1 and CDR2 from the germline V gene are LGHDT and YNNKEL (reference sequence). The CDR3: CASSQWGTGRQDNHYNEQFF. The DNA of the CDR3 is TGTGCCAGCAGCCAGTGGGGTACAGGTCGGCAGGACAATCACTACAATGAGCAGTTCTTC.

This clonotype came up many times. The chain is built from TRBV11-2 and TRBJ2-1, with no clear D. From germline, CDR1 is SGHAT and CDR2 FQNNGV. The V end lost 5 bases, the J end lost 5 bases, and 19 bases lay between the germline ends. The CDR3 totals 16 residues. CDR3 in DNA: TGTGCCAGCAGCCTTATGGCGGCTTGGGTCGACAATGAGCAGTTCTTC. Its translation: CASSLMAAWVDNEQFF. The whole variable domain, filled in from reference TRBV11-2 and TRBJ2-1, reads EAGVAQSPRYKIIEKRQSVAFWCNPISGHATLYWYQQILGQGPKLLIQFQNNGVVDDSQLPKDRFSAERLKGVDSTLKIQPAKLEDSAVYLCASSLMAAWVDNEQFFGPGTRLTVL.

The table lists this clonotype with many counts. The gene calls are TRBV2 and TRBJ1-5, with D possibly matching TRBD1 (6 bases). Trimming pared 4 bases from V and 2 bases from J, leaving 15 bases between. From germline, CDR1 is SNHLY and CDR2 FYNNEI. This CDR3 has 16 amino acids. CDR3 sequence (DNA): TGTGCCAGCAGTGCGGCGGGGGCGATTGGCAATCAGCCCCAGCATTTT. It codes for CASSAAGAIGNQPQHF.

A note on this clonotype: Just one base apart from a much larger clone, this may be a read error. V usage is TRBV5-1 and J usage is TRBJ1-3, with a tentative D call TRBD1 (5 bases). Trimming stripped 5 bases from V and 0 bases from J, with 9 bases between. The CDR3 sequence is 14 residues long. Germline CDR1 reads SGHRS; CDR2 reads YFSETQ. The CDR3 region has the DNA TGCGCCAGCAGTCGGGGCAACTCTGGAAACACCATATATTTT. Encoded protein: CASSRGNSGNTIYF.

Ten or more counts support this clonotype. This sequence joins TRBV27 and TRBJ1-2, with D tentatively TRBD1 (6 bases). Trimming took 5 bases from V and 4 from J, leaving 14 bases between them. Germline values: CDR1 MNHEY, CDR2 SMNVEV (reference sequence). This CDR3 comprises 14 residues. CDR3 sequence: CASSPVGGAYGYTF. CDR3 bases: TGTGCCAGCAGTCCCGTCGGGGGGGCCTATGGCTACACCTTC.

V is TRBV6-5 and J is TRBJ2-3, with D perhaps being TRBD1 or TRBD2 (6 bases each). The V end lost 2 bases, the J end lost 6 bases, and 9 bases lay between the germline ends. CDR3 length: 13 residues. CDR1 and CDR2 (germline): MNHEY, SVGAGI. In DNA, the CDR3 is TGTGCCAGCAGTTACGGGGGGCAGGATACGCAGTATTTT. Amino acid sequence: CASSYGGQDTQYF.

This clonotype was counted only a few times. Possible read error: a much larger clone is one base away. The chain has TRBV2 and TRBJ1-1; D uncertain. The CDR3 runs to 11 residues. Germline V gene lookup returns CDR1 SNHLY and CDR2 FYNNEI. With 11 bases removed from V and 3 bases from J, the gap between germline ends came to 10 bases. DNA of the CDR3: TGTGCCTGCGACCGAGACACTGAAGCTTTCTTT. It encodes CACDRDTEAFF.

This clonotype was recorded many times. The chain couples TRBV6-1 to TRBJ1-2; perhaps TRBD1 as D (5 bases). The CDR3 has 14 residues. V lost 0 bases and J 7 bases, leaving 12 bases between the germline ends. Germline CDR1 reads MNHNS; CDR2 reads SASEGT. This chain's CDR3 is CASSEATAVRGYTF. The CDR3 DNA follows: TGTGCCAGCAGTGAAGCGACAGCGGTGCGTGGCTACACCTTC.

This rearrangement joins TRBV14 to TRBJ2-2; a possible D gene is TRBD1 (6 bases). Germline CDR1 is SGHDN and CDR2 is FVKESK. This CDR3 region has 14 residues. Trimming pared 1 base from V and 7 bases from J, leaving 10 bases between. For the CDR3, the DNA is TGTGCCAGCAGCCAAGGGACAGTTGTCGGGGAGCTGTTTTTT. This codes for CASSQGTVVGELFF.

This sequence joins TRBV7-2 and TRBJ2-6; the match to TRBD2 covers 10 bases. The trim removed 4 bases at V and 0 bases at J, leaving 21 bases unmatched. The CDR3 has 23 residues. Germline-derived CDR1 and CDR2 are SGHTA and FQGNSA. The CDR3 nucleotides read TGTGCCAGCAGCTATACCGGGAGGACAGCGGGAGGGGGATTAAGCTCTGGGGCCAACGTCCTGACTTTC. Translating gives CASSYTGRTAGGGLSSGANVLTF.

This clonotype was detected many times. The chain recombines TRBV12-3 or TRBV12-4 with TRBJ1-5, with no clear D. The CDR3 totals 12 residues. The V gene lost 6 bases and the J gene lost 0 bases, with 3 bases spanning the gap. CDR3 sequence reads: CASSGSNQPQHF. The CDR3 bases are TGTGCCAGCAGCGGTAGCAATCAGCCCCAGCATTTT.

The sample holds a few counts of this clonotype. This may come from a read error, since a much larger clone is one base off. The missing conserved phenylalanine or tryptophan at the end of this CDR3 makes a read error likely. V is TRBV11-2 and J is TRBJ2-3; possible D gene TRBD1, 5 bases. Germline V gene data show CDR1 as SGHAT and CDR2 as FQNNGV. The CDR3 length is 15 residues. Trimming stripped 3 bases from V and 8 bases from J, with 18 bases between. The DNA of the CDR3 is TGTGCCAGCAGCTTTAATGGGGCTTCCCTTGGTACGCAGTATCTT. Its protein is CASSFNGASLGTQYL.

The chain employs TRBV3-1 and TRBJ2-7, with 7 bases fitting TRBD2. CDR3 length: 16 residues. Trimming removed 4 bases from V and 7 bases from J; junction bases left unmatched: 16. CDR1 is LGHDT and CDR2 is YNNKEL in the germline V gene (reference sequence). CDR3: CASSPLGLVDSVEQYF. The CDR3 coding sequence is TGTGCCAGCAGCCCCCTAGGACTAGTCGACTCTGTTGAGCAGTACTTC.

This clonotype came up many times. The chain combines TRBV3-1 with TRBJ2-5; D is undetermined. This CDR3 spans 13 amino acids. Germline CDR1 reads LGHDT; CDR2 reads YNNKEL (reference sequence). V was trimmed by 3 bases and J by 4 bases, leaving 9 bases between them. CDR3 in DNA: TGTGCCAGCAGCCAGCGAACCGGAGAGACCCAGTACTTC. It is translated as CASSQRTGETQYF.

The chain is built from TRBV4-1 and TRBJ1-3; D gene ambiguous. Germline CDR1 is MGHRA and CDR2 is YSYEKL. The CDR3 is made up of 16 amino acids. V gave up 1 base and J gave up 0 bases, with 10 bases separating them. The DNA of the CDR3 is TGCGCCAGCAGCCAAGGACATGGCCCCTCTGGAAACACCATATATTTT. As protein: CASSQGHGPSGNTIYF.

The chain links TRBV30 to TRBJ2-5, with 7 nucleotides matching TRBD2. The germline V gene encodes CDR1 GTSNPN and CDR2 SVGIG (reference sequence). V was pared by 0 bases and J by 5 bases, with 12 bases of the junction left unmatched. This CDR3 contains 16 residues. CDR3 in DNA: TGTGCCTGGAGTGTACGTAACGGGAGGACTCTGGAGACCCAGTACTTC. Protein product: CAWSVRNGRTLETQYF.

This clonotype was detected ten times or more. The CDR3 DNA sequence: TGTGCCAGCAGCTTAGCGTGGCAATACAATGAGCAGTTCTTC. Amino acids: CASSLAWQYNEQFF. The V gene is TRBV7-2, the J gene TRBJ2-1; D uncertain. This CDR3 region has 14 residues. Germline-derived CDR1 and CDR2 are SGHTA and FQGNSA. V lost 0 bases and J lost 4, with 7 bases in between.

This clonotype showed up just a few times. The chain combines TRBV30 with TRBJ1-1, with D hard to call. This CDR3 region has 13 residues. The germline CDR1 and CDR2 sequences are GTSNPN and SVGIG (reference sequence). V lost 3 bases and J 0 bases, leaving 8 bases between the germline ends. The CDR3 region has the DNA TGTGCCTGGAGGGAATTAATGAACACTGAAGCTTTCTTT. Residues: CAWRELMNTEAFF.

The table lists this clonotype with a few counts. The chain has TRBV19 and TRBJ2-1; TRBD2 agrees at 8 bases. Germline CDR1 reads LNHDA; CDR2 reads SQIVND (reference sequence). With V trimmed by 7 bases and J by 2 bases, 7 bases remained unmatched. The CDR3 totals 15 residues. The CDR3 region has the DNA TGTGCCAGTACCTCGGGGGGGCCCACCTACAATGAGCAGTTCTTC. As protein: CASTSGGPTYNEQFF. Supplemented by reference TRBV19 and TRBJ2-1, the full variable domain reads DGGITQSPKYLFRKEGQNVTLSCEQNLNHDAMYWYRQDPGQGLRLIYYSQIVNDFQKGDIAEGYSVSREKKESFPLTVTSAQKNPTAFYLCASTSGGPTYNEQFFGPGTRLTVL.